Sequencing of this T cell receptor beta chain was carried out in a study of identical twins. In TCRdb, the 5' RACE reads were re-called with MiXCR into one record per CDR3 protein. The data contain nearly 250,000 distinct CDR3 sequences, approximately 7% of them singletons. Study-level findings and limits: Out-of-frame alpha sequences shared by twins were enriched for low generation probability. Within cord blood, abundant beta clonotypes carried fewer insertions, but memory repertoires showed no such trend.

The V end was cut by 3 bases, the J end by 1 base, with 9 bases between. This CDR3 spans 13 amino acids. Germline V gene lookup returns CDR1 DFQATT and CDR2 SNEGSKA (reference sequence). This clonotype was recorded a few times. Its specificity is unknown. These data also featured in a second study, about yellow fever vaccine responses in identical twins. That study reports: On the reported evidence, twins' vaccine T cell responses seemed partly convergent and partly personalized.

The source of this sequence is a woman between 18 and 29 years old in good health. The chain recombines TRBV20-1 with TRBJ1-1; D gene ambiguous. What was sequenced was memory (CD45RO+) T cells sorted from blood. In DNA, the CDR3 is TGCAGTGCTAGCAGTGCATCGAACACTGAAGCTTTCTTT. It encodes CSASSASNTEAFF.